This T cell receptor (beta chain) was identified during a study of glioma-infiltrating T cells (dated by TCRdb to between 2015 and 2016). In terms of the full investigation: The study sequenced TCR alpha- and beta-chain repertoires from glioma tissue, from non-neoplastic brain tissue and from matched peripheral blood mononuclear cells. To gauge divergence between tissue and blood T-cell populations, every tissue-infiltrating repertoire was compared against the peripheral blood repertoire from the same patient. Three low-grade glioma patients, roughly eight primary glioblastoma patients, and three non-glioma patients who contributed non-neoplastic brain tissue made up the paired cohort. The study at large found these results: VJ-independent divergence between tissue and blood was lower than expected in non-neoplastic patients but higher than expected in all gliomas, particularly low-grade gliomas. Tissue and blood shared very few CDR3 sequences, a result attributed to high CDR3 diversity and limited sampling. Small numbers underpinned the group comparisons: eight or nine glioblastoma patients, three low-grade glioma patients and three non-neoplastic patients.

Spanning cysteine to phenylalanine, the CDR3 consists of 15 amino acids. Just CDR3 DNA is preserved here, 45 bases in frame from base 1. The CDR1 and CDR2 encoded by the germline V gene (reference sequence) are DFQATT and SNEGSKA. The iRepertoire nested amplicon-rescue multiplex PCR (arm-PCR) platform was used to amplify TCR alpha and beta CDR3 regions from RNA. The input for one-step reverse transcription and amplification was about 95-450 ng of either tissue mRNA or PBMC total RNA. Following bead purification, Illumina adapters were added by a secondary multiplex PCR, and libraries between 200 and 400 bp were gel-purified. Libraries carried internal 6-nucleotide barcodes used for demultiplexing. Sequencing of the libraries was done on an Illumina MiSeq using 2x220 or 2x250 nucleotide paired-end reads. The study's own analysis went as follows. Paired reads were merged using FLASH 1.2.11 and aligned with BWA-MEM to the GRCh37 human genome, and TRA and TRB reads were then extracted. V and J assignment used an IMGT-derived reference of cassette sequences and CDR3 motifs that included pseudogenes. Reads were translated in three frames, and productive CDR3s were defined by a C…FGXG motif without stop codons. Clonotypes were defined as unique combinations of V-J cassette pair and CDR3 amino acid sequence. Hamming distance filtering was applied to reads, with thresholds set by the sequence error rate of each sample in mapped regions. TCRdb reprocessing: public reads trimmed at Q25 with fastp, clones called with MiXCR, in-frame beta chains kept. Rows are combined by CDR3 protein, so each entry shows the most common genes and DNA. The V and J calls were determined by TCRdb, not by the authors. For this sample there are some 190,000 distinct CDR3 sequences; roughly 32% appear just once. The top ten clones comprise 20% of the sample.

Regarding this clonotype: This receptor's antigen is unknown. This may come from a read error, since a much larger clone is one base off.

The specimen was glioma tissue, nonneoplastic brain tissue, or PBMCs (not recorded which). The chain was built from TRBV20-1 and TRBJ2-3; 6 matching bases give a weak D call of TRBD2. This sequence was found in a human donor with low-grade glioma or glioblastoma, undergoing nonglioma brain surgery, or in good health (not recorded which). The sequence in DNA is TGCAGTGCTAGAGGACCGTACACTAGCAGAGATACGCAGTATTTT. This gives the protein CSARGPYTSRDTQYF.